Sequencing of this TCR beta chain was carried out in a study of technical replicates of blood from several donors (dated by TCRdb to 2016 to 2017). The CDR3, from cysteine to phenylalanine, totals 14 residues. The sequence is cut down to CDR3 DNA, 42 bases in frame from base 1. Looking up the germline V gene yields CDR1 SNHLY and CDR2 FYNNEI. The junction carries 7 bases between V and J, which are trimmed by 1 base and 2 bases respectively. Comment on this clone: Its antigen remains undetermined. Base qualities are missing; no much larger clone stands one base away.

Library preparation was by the immunoSEQ multiplex PCR assay. The clones in this table, taken by TCRdb from immuneACCESS, are in-frame only. Not every clone is retained; where verified, under half of the shortfall comes from an unresolved V gene, and the cause of the rest is unknown. In all, the sample holds some 64,000 clones, and roughly 97% of those were seen once. The ten largest clonotypes hold 0.19% of the sample. The material sequenced was T cells isolated from PBMCs. The sequence was obtained from a human donor in good health. The sequence links TRBV2 to TRBJ2-3; the D gene identity is not certain. Here is the DNA: TGTGCCAGCAGTGAAGGAGCTCTCACAGATACGCAGTATTTT. Its translation is CASSEGALTDTQYF.